Here is one T cell receptor beta chain with its context. In the original workflow: Estimation of nucleated cell counts was performed using reference gene primer amplification. Sequencing used immunoSEQ multiplex PCR; TCRdb keeps in-frame clones, though not all of them. Clonal size and the V and J genes are those of that table, whereas D and trimming came from the DNA. The sample shows 200,000 or so clones, roughly 79% of them seen only once. The data were taken from a study of blood T cell repertoires in COVID-19. CDR3 length: 16 residues. V lost 4 bases and J lost 4; bases outside the gene matches: 8. From germline, CDR1 is MNHEY and CDR2 SMNVEV (reference sequence).

This sequence originates from a human donor with acute or convalescent COVID-19. The donor label of this sample is uncertain. The chain employs TRBV27 and TRBJ1-4, with 8 nucleotides matching TRBD1. Material for sequencing was peripheral blood. Here the CDR3 DNA reads TGTGCCAGCAGTTCCACCGGGACAGGCCTTAATGAAAAACTGTTTTTT. Protein product: CASSSTGTGLNEKLFF.